The 17 T cell receptor beta chains given below trace back to one sample, sequenced in a study of blood T cell repertoires in COVID-19. Sequencing was performed with immunoSEQ multiplex PCR; in TCRdb, only in-frame clones are kept and a portion is missing. The sample has about 33,000 clones, 90% to 95% seen once. Specimen: peripheral blood. These receptors were collected from a human donor in a cohort sampled during active COVID-19.

This clone was seen a single time. The chain employs TRBV5-1 and TRBJ1-4; the D is unclear. V lost 4 bases and J 5 bases, leaving 18 bases between the germline ends. The CDR3 length is 16 residues. The germline gives CDR1 SGHRS, CDR2 YFSETQ. CDR3 sequence reads: CASSLTPAGVNEKLFF. The CDR3 region has the DNA TGCGCCAGCAGCCTCACTCCGGCGGGAGTAAATGAAAAACTGTTTTTT.

The chain combines TRBV11-3 with TRBJ2-2; no clear D gene. Per germline, CDR1 SGHNT and CDR2 YENEEA. V was trimmed by 4 bases and J by 0 bases, leaving 6 bases between them. This CDR3 is built from 14 residues. This CDR3 reads CASSSVANTGELFF. The CDR3 DNA reads TGTGCCAGCAGCTCGGTGGCGAACACCGGGGAGCTGTTTTTT.

This clone was seen a single time. This chain joins TRBV5-5 and TRBJ1-1, with D maybe TRBD1 (6 bases). In germline, CDR1 is SGHKS, CDR2 YYEKEE (reference sequence). V lost 4 bases, J lost 1 base, and 14 bases lay in between. The CDR3 has 15 residues. DNA for the CDR3: TGTGCCAGCAGCCAGGGGCTATACCGGAACACTGAAGCTTTCTTT. This sequence encodes CASSQGLYRNTEAFF.

The chain recombines TRBV9 with TRBJ2-1; tentatively, D is TRBD2 (8 bases). This CDR3 contains 14 residues. The germline CDR1 and CDR2 sequences are SGDLS and YYNGEE. Between the trimmed V and J ends, which lost 6 bases and 9 bases, there was a span of 19 bases. CDR3 sequence: CASNRGGQIGEQFF. The CDR3 DNA reads TGTGCCAGCAACCGGGGGGGACAGATCGGTGAGCAGTTCTTC.

The CDR3 DNA is TGCGCCAGCAGCTTGGACCCCAGGGTTCGGGAGACCCAGTACTTC. As protein: CASSLDPRVRETQYF. The chain links TRBV5-1 to TRBJ2-5, with D perhaps TRBD1 (5 bases). Germline loops: CDR1 SGHRS, CDR2 YFSETQ. The CDR3 is made up of 15 amino acids. V shed 0 bases and J shed 5 bases, with 14 bases lying between them.

The rearrangement joins TRBV25-1 to TRBJ2-1; TRBD1 matches at 7 bases. Germline loops: CDR1 MGHDK, CDR2 SYGVNS. The V segment lost 8 bases and the J segment 8 bases; nucleotides outside the gene matches: 6. CDR3 length: 12 amino acids. The CDR3 reads CASRRDSHEQFF. The CDR3 coding sequence is TGTGCCAGCCGCCGGGACAGTCATGAGCAGTTCTTC.

This chain connects TRBV10-3 to TRBJ1-1, with D possibly TRBD1 on 6 matching bases. Germline CDR1 and CDR2: ENHRY and SYGVKD. The CDR3 has 14 amino acids. V was clipped by 3 bases and J by 4 bases, with 12 bases between them. The CDR3, as DNA: TGTGCCATCAGTGAAGGGGGTTCACGCACTGAAGCTTTCTTT. Its translation is CAISEGGSRTEAFF.

The chain combines TRBV10-2 with TRBJ1-2; D not resolved. From germline, CDR1 is WSHSY and CDR2 SAAADI. V was trimmed by 0 bases and J by 8 bases, leaving 16 bases between them. The CDR3 has 15 amino acids. The CDR3 nucleotides read TGCGCCAGCAGTGAGTCGAATGTGGAGGTGCGCGGCTACACCTTC. This translates into CASSESNVEVRGYTF.

V and J are TRBV15 and TRBJ2-4, with TRBD1 identical over 10 bases. The CDR3 runs to 19 residues. With V trimmed by 4 bases and J by 0 bases, 12 bases remained unmatched. Per the germline V gene, CDR1 is LNHNV and CDR2 is YYDKDF (reference sequence). The CDR3 coding sequence is TGTGCCACCAGCATAACGACAGGGGGCGATACCCTAGCCAAAAACATTCAGTACTTC. Translation gives CATSITTGGDTLAKNIQYF. The complete variable domain, with remaining parts taken from reference TRBV15 and TRBJ2-4, reads DAMVIQNPRYQVTQFGKPVTLSCSQTLNHNVMYWYQQKSSQAPKLLFHYYDKDFNNEADTPDNFQSRRPNTSFCFLDIRSPGLGDTAMYLCATSITTGGDTLAKNIQYFGAGTRLSVL.

The rearrangement uses TRBV7-9 and TRBJ2-1; 12 bases fit TRBD2. CDR1 and CDR2 from the germline V gene are SEHNR and FQNEAQ (reference sequence). V shed 4 bases, J shed 7 bases, and the junction held 5 bases outside the gene matches. This CDR3 is built from 15 residues. The CDR3 DNA reads TGTGCCAGCAGCTCGACTAGCGGGAGAACGAATGAGCAGTTCTTC. The encoded protein is CASSSTSGRTNEQFF.

The chain carries TRBV6-5 and TRBJ2-5; TRBD2 matches 7 bases. Germline-derived CDR1 and CDR2 are MNHEY and SVGAGI. The CDR3 has 15 residues. Trimming removed 5 bases from V and 3 bases from J; junction bases left unmatched: 9. The CDR3 here is CASSPTWGGEETQYF. CDR3 bases: TGTGCCAGCAGTCCCACCTGGGGGGGAGAAGAGACCCAGTACTTC.

This clone was observed a single time. The chain combines TRBV5-1 with TRBJ2-1; 11 positions match TRBD2. In germline, CDR1 is SGHRS, CDR2 YFSETQ. V was pared by 2 bases and J by 4 bases, with 8 bases of the junction left unmatched. This CDR3 region has 17 residues. In DNA form, the CDR3 reads TGCGCCAGCAGCTTCTCGACGACTAGCGGGACATACAATGAGCAGTTCTTC. Translated: CASSFSTTSGTYNEQFF.

The rearrangement links TRBV27 to TRBJ2-4; weak D call: TRBD1 (5 bases). Germline loops: CDR1 MNHEY, CDR2 SMNVEV (reference sequence). Trimming left V 6 bases short and J 3 bases short, with 9 bases between. The CDR3 has 13 amino acids. CDR3 DNA: TGTGCCAGCAGAGGCAGGGACAAAAACATTCAGTACTTC. Its protein is CASRGRDKNIQYF.

The V call is TRBV28, the J call TRBJ1-5; weak D call: TRBD1 (5 bases). The CDR3 is 12 residues long. CDR1 and CDR2 from the germline V gene are MDHEN and SYDVKM. The V gene lost 7 bases and the J gene lost 7 bases, with 11 bases spanning the gap. The CDR3 bases are TGTGCCAGCAACCAGGGAGGGCAGCCCCAGCATTTT. It is translated as CASNQGGQPQHF.

The chain carries TRBV5-6 and TRBJ1-2; 9 nucleotides align to TRBD1. This CDR3 is 12 amino acids long. From germline, CDR1 is SGHDT and CDR2 YYEEEE. Germline trimming cut 3 bases from V and 8 bases from J; bases unmatched to any gene: 2. In DNA, the CDR3 is TGTGCCAGCAGCTGGGACAGGGCCGGCTACACCTTC. The encoded protein is CASSWDRAGYTF.

V and J are TRBV27 and TRBJ2-1; possibly TRBD2 for D (6 bases). Trimming left V 6 bases short and J 1 base short, with 13 bases between. The CDR3 contains 15 residues. Germline loops: CDR1 MNHEY, CDR2 SMNVEV (reference sequence). CDR3 protein: CASSPSGDSYNEQFF. Written as DNA, the CDR3 is TGTGCCAGCAGCCCCTCGGGGGATTCCTACAATGAGCAGTTCTTC.

This chain joins TRBV7-9 and TRBJ1-2; D not resolved. The CDR3 contains 14 residues. V was pared by 5 bases and J by 0 bases, with 10 bases between. Germline V CDR1 and CDR2: SEHNR, FQNEAQ (reference sequence). The CDR3: CASSPSGANYGYTF. In nucleotides, the CDR3 is TGTGCCAGCAGCCCCTCCGGAGCTAACTATGGCTACACCTTC.